A single T cell receptor (beta chain) is shown here with its context. Its recognized antigen is unknown. Per-nucleotide qualities are absent, and no much larger clonotype sits a single base away. The CDR3 goes from the cysteine to the phenylalanine over 13 residues. The sequence is cut down to CDR3 DNA, 39 bases in frame from base 1. Sequences SNHLY (CDR1) and FYNNEI (CDR2) are obtained from the germline V gene. At the junction V is shortened by 6 bases and J by 7 bases, with 13 bases in between. The trial excluded patients who had a history of autoimmune disease or who were on systemic immunosuppression. Peripheral blood for TCR sequencing was collected from all dose cohorts at baseline, on cycle 4 day 1, and on cycle 7 day 1. Samples were obtained from an open-label, multicenter, first-in-human phase I dose-escalation trial of ivuxolimab. The trial enrolled adults with locally advanced or metastatic head and neck squamous cell, hepatocellular, melanoma or renal cell carcinoma. Before TCR sequencing, CD4+ and CD8+ T cells were separately sorted from peripheral blood.

This sample is part of a study of OX40 agonist ivuxolimab in advanced cancers. For context, the study as a whole: Ivuxolimab was a fully human IgG2 agonistic monoclonal antibody targeting the costimulatory receptor OX40 (CD134). Intravenous ivuxolimab was administered to patients every 2 weeks at six dose levels: 0.01, 0.1, 0.3, 1.5, 3 and 10 mg/kg. Among the roughly 54 dose-escalation patients, around 19 had hepatocellular carcinoma, approximately 15 melanoma, 9 renal cell carcinoma and 9 head and neck cancer. The dose-escalation cohort was about 87% male with a mean age of about 54 years, ranging from roughly 23 to 79. Prior anti-PD-1, anti-PD-L1 or anti-CTLA-4 therapy was permitted, and approximately 42% of dose-escalation patients had received checkpoint inhibitors. Partial responses were achieved by three dose-escalation patients, of whom one had hepatocellular carcinoma and two had cutaneous melanoma. Peripheral TCRbeta sequencing aimed to test whether ivuxolimab altered TCR sequence diversity and caused clonal T-cell expansion. The paper reports the monotherapy dose-escalation portion (N of about 51 patients) of the phase I ivuxolimab trial. What the research found in general, with its limitations: In the 0.1-3.0 mg/kg groups, partial responders had among the lowest normalized peripheral clonal expansion, particularly in CD8+ T cells. The antigen specificity of the peripheral T cells that underwent clonal expansion was not determined. Low levels of normalized T-cell clonal expansion were also seen in some patients who did not respond. At doses of 0.1 to 3.0 mg/kg, clonal expansion of both CD4+ and CD8+ blood T cells was observed from baseline to week 6. On average, CD8+ T cells showed more expanded clones than CD4+ T cells after ivuxolimab.

Genomic DNA was isolated from the sorted cells so that the TCRbeta CDR3 region could be sequenced. TCRbeta CDR3 regions were sequenced using the immunoSEQ Assay. Entries here come from immuneACCESS through TCRdb and include only in-frame sequences with V and J called. Some clones fail to appear in such tables; in the studies checked, an unresolved V gene covers under half of the shortfall, and the cause of the remainder is unknown. The sample records approximately 80,000 clones, about nine tenths of which are singletons. The ten top clones hold around 0.26% of the sample. The TCR comes from an adult with an advanced solid tumor such as melanoma, head and neck, liver or kidney cancer. The chain is encoded by TRBV2 joined to TRBJ1-5; the D gene identity is not certain. The sample consisted of CD4+ or CD8+ T cells sorted from blood, taken in a trial of the OX40 agonist ivuxolimab. The DNA sequence follows: TGTGCCAGCAGAGTATACGAGGACCAGCCCCAGCATTTT. It is translated as CASRVYEDQPQHF.